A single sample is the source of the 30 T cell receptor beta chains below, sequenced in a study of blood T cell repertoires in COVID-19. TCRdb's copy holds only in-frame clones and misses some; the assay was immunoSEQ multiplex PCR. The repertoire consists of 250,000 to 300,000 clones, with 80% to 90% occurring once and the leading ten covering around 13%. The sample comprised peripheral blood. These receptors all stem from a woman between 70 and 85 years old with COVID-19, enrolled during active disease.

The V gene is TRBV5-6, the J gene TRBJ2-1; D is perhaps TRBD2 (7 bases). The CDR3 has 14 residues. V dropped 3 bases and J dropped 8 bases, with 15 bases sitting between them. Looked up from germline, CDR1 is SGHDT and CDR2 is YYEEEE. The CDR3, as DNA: TGTGCCAGCAGCTCCTTCCGGGGGGCTGATGAGCAGTTCTTC. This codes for CASSSFRGADEQFF.

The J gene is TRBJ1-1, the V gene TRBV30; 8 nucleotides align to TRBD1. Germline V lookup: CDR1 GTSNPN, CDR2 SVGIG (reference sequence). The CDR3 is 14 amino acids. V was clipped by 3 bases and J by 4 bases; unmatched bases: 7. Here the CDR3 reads CAWSRNRGGTEAFF. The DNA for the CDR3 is TGTGCCTGGAGCCGCAACAGGGGGGGCACTGAAGCTTTCTTT.

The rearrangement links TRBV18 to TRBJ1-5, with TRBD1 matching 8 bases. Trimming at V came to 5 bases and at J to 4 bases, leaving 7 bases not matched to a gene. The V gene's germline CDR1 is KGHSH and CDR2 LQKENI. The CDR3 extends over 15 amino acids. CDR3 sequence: CASSSGTGLNQPQHF. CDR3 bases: TGTGCCAGCTCATCCGGGACAGGCCTGAATCAGCCCCAGCATTTT.

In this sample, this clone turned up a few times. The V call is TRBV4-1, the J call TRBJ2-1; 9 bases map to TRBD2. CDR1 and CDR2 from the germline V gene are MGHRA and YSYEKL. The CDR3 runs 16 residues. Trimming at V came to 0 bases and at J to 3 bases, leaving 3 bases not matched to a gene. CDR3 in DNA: TGCGCCAGCAGCCAAGAGCGGGGGGGCCGCTACAATGAGCAGTTCTTC. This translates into CASSQERGGRYNEQFF.

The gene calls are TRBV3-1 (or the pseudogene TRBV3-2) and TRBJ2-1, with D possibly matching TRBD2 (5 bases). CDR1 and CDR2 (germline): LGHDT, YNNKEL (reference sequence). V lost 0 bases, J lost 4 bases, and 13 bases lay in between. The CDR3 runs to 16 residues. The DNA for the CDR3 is TGTGCCAGCAGCCAAGATGGAGGCACCGGGTACAATGAGCAGTTCTTC. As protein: CASSQDGGTGYNEQFF.

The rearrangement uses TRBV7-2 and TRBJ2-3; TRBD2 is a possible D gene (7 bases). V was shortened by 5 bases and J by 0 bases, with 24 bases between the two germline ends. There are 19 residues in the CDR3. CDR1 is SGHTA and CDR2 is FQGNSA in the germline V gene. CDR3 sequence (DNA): TGTGCCAGCAGCCGTACTTGGGGGGGCAACATAAAAAGCACAGATACGCAGTATTTT. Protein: CASSRTWGGNIKSTDTQYF.

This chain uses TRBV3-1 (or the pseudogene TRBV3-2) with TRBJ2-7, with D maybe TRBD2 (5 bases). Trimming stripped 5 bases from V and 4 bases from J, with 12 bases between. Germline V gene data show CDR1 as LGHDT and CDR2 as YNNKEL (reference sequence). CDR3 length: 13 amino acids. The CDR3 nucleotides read TGTGCCAGCAGCACCGGGATAAATTACGAGCAGTACTTC. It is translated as CASSTGINYEQYF.

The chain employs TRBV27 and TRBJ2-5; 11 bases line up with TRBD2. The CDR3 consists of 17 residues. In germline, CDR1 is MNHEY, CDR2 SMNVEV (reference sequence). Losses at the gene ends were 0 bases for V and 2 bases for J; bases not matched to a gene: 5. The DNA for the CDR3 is TGTGCCAGCAGTTTATCGCTGCTAGCGGGGGGACAAGAGACCCAGTACTTC. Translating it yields CASSLSLLAGGQETQYF.

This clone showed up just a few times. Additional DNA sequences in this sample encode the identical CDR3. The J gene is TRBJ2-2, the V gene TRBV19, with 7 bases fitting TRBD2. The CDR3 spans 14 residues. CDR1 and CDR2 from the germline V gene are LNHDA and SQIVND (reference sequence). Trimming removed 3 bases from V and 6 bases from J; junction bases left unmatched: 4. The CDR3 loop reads CASSIVGGAGELFF. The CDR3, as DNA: TGTGCCAGTAGTATTGTGGGAGGGGCCGGGGAGCTGTTTTTT.

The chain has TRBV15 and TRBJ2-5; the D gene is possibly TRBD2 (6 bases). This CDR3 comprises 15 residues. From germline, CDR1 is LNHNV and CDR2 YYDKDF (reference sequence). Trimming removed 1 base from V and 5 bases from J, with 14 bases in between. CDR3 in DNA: TGTGCCACCAGCAGAGGCGGGACTCCCAGGGAGACCCAGTACTTC. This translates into CATSRGGTPRETQYF.

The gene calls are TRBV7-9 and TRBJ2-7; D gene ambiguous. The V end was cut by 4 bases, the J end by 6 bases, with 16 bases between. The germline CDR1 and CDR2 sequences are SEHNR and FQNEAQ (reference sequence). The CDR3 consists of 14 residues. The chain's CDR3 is CASSSGGVVSEQYF. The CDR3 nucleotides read TGTGCCAGCAGCTCTGGCGGAGTTGTGAGCGAGCAGTACTTC.

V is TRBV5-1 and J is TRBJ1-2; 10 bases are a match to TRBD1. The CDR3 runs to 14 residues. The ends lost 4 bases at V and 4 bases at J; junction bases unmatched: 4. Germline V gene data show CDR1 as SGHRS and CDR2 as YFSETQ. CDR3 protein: CASSEGQGSYGYTF. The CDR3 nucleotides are TGCGCCAGCAGCGAGGGACAGGGGTCCTATGGCTACACCTTC.

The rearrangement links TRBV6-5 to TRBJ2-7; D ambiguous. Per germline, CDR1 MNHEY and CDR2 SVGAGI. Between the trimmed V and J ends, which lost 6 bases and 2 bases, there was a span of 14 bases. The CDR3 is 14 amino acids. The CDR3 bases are TGTGCCAGCAGAGATGTAGGCGGAACCTACGAGCAGTACTTC. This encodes CASRDVGGTYEQYF.

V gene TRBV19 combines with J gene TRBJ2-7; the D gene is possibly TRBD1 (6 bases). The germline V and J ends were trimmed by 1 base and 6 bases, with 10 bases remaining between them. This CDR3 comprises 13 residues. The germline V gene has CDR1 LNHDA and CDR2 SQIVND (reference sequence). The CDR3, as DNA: TGTGCCAGTAGTATAGCAGAAGGGGGCGAGCAGTACTTC. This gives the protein CASSIAEGGEQYF.

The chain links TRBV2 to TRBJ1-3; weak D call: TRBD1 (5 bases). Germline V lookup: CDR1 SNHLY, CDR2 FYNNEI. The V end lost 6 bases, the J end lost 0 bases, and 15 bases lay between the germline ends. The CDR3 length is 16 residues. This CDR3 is CASRPPGNLSGNTIYF. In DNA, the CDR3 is TGTGCCAGCAGACCCCCAGGGAACCTCTCTGGAAACACCATATATTTT.

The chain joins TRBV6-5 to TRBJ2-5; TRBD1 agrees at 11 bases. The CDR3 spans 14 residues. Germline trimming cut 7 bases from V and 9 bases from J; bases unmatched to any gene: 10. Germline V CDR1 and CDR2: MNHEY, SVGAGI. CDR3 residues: CASKPGQGVTAQYF. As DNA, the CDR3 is TGTGCCAGCAAACCGGGACAGGGGGTGACGGCCCAGTACTTC.

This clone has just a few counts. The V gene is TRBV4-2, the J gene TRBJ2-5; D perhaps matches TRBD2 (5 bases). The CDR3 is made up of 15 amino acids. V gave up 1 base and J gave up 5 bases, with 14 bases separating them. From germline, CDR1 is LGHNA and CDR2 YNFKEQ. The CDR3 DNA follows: TGTGCCAGCAGCCAAGCGGAGTCTAGCTCGGAGACCCAGTACTTC. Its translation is CASSQAESSSETQYF.

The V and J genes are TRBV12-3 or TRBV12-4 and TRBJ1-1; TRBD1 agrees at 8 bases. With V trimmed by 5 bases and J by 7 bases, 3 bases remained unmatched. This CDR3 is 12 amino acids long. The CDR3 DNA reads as TGTGCCAGCAGTCGGACAGGGCTTGAAGCTTTCTTT. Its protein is CASSRTGLEAFF.

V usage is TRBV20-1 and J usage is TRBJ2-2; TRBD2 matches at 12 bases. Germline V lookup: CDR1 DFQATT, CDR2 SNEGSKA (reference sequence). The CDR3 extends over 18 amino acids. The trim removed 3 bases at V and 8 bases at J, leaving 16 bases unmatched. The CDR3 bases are TGCAGTGCTAGTCTACTAGCGGGGGGCCACGATTCTTTTGGGGAGCTGTTTTTT. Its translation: CSASLLAGGHDSFGELFF.

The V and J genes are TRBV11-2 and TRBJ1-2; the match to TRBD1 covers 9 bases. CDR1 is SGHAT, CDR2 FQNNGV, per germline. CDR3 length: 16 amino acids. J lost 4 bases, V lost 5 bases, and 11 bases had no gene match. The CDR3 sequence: CASSPHGTGSFYGYTF. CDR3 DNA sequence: TGTGCCAGCAGCCCTCATGGGACAGGGAGTTTCTATGGCTACACCTTC. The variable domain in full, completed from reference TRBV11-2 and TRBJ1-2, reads EAGVAQSPRYKIIEKRQSVAFWCNPISGHATLYWYQQILGQGPKLLIQFQNNGVVDDSQLPKDRFSAERLKGVDSTLKIQPAKLEDSAVYLCASSPHGTGSFYGYTFGSGTRLTVV.

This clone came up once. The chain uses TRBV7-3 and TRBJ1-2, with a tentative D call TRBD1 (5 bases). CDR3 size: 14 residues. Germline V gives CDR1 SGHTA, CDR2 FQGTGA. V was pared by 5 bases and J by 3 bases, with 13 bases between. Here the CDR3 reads CASSIGPGYYGYTF. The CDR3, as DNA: TGTGCCAGCAGCATAGGCCCAGGGTACTATGGCTACACCTTC.

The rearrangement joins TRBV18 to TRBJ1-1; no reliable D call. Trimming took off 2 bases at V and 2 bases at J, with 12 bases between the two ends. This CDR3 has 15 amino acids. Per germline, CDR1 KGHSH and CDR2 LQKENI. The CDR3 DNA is TGTGCCAGCTCACCATACGGGTCCATAAACACTGAAGCTTTCTTT. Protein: CASSPYGSINTEAFF.

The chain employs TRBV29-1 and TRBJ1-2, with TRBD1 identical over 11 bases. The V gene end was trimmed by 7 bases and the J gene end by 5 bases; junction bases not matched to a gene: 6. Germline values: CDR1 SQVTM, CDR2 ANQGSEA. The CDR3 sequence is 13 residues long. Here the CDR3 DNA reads TGCAGCGCGGGGACAGGGGGTTATTATGGCTACACCTTC. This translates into CSAGTGGYYGYTF. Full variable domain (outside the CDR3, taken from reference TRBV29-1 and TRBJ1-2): SAVISQKPSRDICQRGTSLTIQCQVDSQVTMMFWYRQQPGQSLTLIATANQGSEATYESGFVIDKFPISRPNLTFSTLTVSNMSPEDSSIYLCSAGTGGYYGYTFGSGTRLTVV.

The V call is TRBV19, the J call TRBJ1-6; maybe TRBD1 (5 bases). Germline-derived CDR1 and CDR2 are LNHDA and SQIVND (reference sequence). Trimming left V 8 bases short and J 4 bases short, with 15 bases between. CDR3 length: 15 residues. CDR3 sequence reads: CASRQGGLYNSPLHF. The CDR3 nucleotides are TGTGCCAGTCGGCAGGGTGGTTTATATAATTCACCCCTCCACTTT.

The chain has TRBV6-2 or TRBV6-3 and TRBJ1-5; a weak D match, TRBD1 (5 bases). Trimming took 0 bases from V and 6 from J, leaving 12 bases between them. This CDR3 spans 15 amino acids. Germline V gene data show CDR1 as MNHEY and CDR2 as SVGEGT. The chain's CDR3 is CASSYSTQGTQPQHF. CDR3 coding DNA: TGTGCCAGCAGTTACTCGACCCAGGGCACTCAGCCCCAGCATTTT.

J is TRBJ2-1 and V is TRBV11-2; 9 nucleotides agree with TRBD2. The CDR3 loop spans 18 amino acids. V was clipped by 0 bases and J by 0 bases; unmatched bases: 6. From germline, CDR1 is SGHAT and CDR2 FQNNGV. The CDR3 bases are TGTGCCAGCAGCTTAGATAGGGCGGGGGGGCTCTCCTACAATGAGCAGTTCTTC. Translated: CASSLDRAGGLSYNEQFF.

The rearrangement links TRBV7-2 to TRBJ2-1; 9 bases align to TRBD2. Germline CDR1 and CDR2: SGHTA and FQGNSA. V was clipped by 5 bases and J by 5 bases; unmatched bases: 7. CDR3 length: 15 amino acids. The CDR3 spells CASSRSGGVNNEQFF. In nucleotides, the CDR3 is TGTGCCAGCAGCCGTAGCGGGGGTGTTAACAATGAGCAGTTCTTC.

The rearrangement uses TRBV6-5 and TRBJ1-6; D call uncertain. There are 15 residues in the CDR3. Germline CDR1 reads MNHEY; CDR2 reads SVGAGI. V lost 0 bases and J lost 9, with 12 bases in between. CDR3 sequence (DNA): TGTGCCAGCAGTTACTCCGAGGCGCGGAGTTCACCCCTCCACTTT. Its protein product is CASSYSEARSSPLHF.

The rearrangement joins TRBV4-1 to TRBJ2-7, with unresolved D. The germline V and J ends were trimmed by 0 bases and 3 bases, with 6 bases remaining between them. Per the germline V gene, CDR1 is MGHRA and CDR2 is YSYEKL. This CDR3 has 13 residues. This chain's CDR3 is CASSQDRHYEQYF. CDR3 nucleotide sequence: TGCGCCAGCAGCCAAGATCGACACTACGAGCAGTACTTC.

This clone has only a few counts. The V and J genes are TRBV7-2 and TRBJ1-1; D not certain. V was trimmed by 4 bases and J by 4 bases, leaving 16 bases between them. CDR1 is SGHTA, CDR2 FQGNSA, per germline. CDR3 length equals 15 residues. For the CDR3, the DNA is TGTGCCAGCAGCTCAAGGCGGGTCTTGGGCACTGAAGCTTTCTTT. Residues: CASSSRRVLGTEAFF.